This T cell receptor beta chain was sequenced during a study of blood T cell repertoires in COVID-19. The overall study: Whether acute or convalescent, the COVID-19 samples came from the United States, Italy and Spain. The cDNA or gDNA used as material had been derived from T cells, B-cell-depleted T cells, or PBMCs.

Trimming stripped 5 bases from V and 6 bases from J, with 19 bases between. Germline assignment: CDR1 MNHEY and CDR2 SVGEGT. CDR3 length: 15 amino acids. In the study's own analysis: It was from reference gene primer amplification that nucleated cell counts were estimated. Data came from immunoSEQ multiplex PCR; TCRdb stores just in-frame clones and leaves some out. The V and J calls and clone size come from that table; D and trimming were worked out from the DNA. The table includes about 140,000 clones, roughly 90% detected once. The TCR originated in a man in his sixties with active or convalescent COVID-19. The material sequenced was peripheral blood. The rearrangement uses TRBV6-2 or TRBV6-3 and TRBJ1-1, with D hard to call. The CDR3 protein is CASSLGVDFRPEAFF. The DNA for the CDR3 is TGTGCCAGCAGTCTCGGGGTGGACTTTAGGCCTGAAGCTTTCTTT.